These 14 T cell receptor beta chains were all obtained from the same sample, sequenced in a study of identical twins. MiXCR was run by TCRdb on the 5' RACE reads, yielding one entry per CDR3 protein. This sample has around 300,000 distinct CDR3 sequences, with about 8.3% found just once. The sample was also linked to a second study, of yellow fever vaccine responses in identical twins.

Sequencing was performed on memory (CD45RO+) T cells sorted from blood. The receptors stem from a woman aged 18-30 years in good health.

This clonotype has just a few counts. The rearrangement uses TRBV7-7 and TRBJ2-2; possibly TRBD1 for D (6 bases). The CDR3 runs to 15 residues. Germline V lookup: CDR1 SSHAT, CDR2 FNYEAQ (reference sequence). The V end was cut by 1 base, the J end by 7 bases, with 13 bases between. The CDR3 is CASSLGAGVGGELFF. CDR3 sequence (DNA): TGTGCCAGCAGCTTAGGTGCAGGGGTTGGCGGGGAGCTGTTTTTT.

In its sample, this clonotype was seen a few times. CDR3 sequence (DNA): TGCAGTGCCACAACTAGCGGGGGGGCCGGGAATGAGCAGTTCTTC. Translating it yields CSATTSGGAGNEQFF. The chain links TRBV20-1 to TRBJ2-1, with 13 bases identical to TRBD2. With V trimmed by 6 bases and J by 7 bases, 9 bases remained unmatched. Germline values: CDR1 DFQATT, CDR2 SNEGSKA (reference sequence). This CDR3 has 15 residues.

This clonotype was seen many times. The J gene is TRBJ1-6, the V gene TRBV12-3 or TRBV12-4, with D uncertain. V was shortened by 3 bases and J by 4 bases, with 7 bases between the two germline ends. The CDR3 spans 14 residues. The CDR3 loop is CASSFRGYNSPLHF. DNA of the CDR3: TGTGCCAGCAGTTTCCGGGGTTATAATTCACCCCTCCACTTT.

There are a few counts of this clonotype. The J gene is TRBJ2-3, the V gene TRBV9, with D unclear. The germline V and J ends were trimmed by 7 bases and 7 bases, with 7 bases remaining between them. CDR3 length: 10 amino acids. Germline V gene lookup returns CDR1 SGDLS and CDR2 YYNGEE. This chain's CDR3 is CASGWNTQYF. Here the CDR3 DNA reads TGTGCCAGCGGTTGGAATACGCAGTATTTT.

This clonotype has only a few counts. The chain joins TRBV20-1 to TRBJ2-2, with 9 bases aligning to TRBD2. V trimming: 3 bases; J trimming: 6 bases; junction bases outside the gene matches: 5. This CDR3 has 14 amino acids. Germline CDR1 is DFQATT and CDR2 is SNEGSKA (reference sequence). CDR3 nucleotide sequence: TGCAGTGCTAGGGGACTAGCCTCCGCCGGGGAGCTGTTTTTT. The encoded protein is CSARGLASAGELFF.

This clonotype appeared many times. The chain combines TRBV20-1 with TRBJ2-3; a possible D gene is TRBD2 (6 bases). Germline values: CDR1 DFQATT, CDR2 SNEGSKA (reference sequence). The CDR3 loop spans 14 amino acids. V dropped 6 bases and J dropped 4 bases, with 17 bases sitting between them. The CDR3: CSATTSLIPDTQYF. DNA for the CDR3: TGCAGTGCAACAACTAGCTTAATTCCAGATACGCAGTATTTT.

In its sample, this clonotype was seen many times. This chain links TRBV29-1 with TRBJ1-1; no reliable D call. CDR3 size: 10 residues. Germline V CDR1 and CDR2: SQVTM, ANQGSEA. The V and J ends lost 8 bases and 1 base respectively, with 5 bases between them. The CDR3 nucleotides read TGCAGCACCCAGAACACTGAAGCTTTCTTT. It yields the protein CSTQNTEAFF.

This clonotype was counted at least ten times. The chain recombines TRBV12-3 or TRBV12-4 with TRBJ1-6; D may be TRBD1 (5 bases). The CDR3 runs 17 residues. V was shortened by 5 bases and J by 7 bases, with 21 bases between the two germline ends. This CDR3 is CASSAWPAGLSNSPLHF. The CDR3 coding sequence is TGTGCCAGCAGTGCTTGGCCGGCGGGACTCTCAAATTCACCCCTCCACTTT.

This clonotype came up many times. V usage is TRBV25-1 and J usage is TRBJ2-1; tentatively, D is TRBD2 (6 bases). The CDR3 is 15 residues long. Looked up from germline, CDR1 is MGHDK and CDR2 is SYGVNS. V lost 3 bases and J 6 bases, leaving 15 bases between the germline ends. The CDR3 sequence: CASSDNSGVANEQFF. The CDR3 bases are TGTGCCAGCAGTGATAATAGCGGAGTCGCCAATGAGCAGTTCTTC.

This clonotype was observed a few times. J is TRBJ2-1 and V is TRBV20-1; 12 bases are a match to TRBD2. The CDR3 spans 15 residues. In germline, CDR1 is DFQATT, CDR2 SNEGSKA (reference sequence). The V gene end was trimmed by 3 bases and the J gene end by 8 bases; junction bases not matched to a gene: 8. The DNA for the CDR3 is TGCAGTGCTAGGGTGACTAGCGGGAGAGTGGATGAGCAGTTCTTC. The encoded protein is CSARVTSGRVDEQFF.

This clonotype was observed a handful of times. This chain connects TRBV11-2 to TRBJ2-2, with D possibly TRBD1 on 8 matching bases. Trimming took 5 bases from V and 3 from J, leaving 16 bases between them. CDR1 and CDR2 from the germline V gene are SGHAT and FQNNGV. The CDR3 runs to 16 residues. CDR3 region: CASSPRTGRDTGELFF. The CDR3 DNA reads TGTGCCAGCAGCCCGCGGACAGGGAGGGACACCGGGGAGCTGTTTTTT. Full variable domain (outside the CDR3, taken from reference TRBV11-2 and TRBJ2-2): EAGVAQSPRYKIIEKRQSVAFWCNPISGHATLYWYQQILGQGPKLLIQFQNNGVVDDSQLPKDRFSAERLKGVDSTLKIQPAKLEDSAVYLCASSPRTGRDTGELFFGEGSRLTVL.

The V call is TRBV5-1, the J call TRBJ2-7; D call uncertain. Germline CDR1 reads SGHRS; CDR2 reads YFSETQ. The CDR3 is 14 amino acids. V shed 1 base and J shed 0 bases, with 8 bases lying between them. CDR3 amino acids: CASSLSGRSYEQYF. CDR3 sequence (DNA): TGCGCCAGCAGCTTGTCCGGGCGCTCCTACGAGCAGTACTTC.

This clonotype was found a few times. The J gene is TRBJ2-1, the V gene TRBV2; TRBD1 matches 8 bases. Germline V CDR1 and CDR2: SNHLY, FYNNEI. The CDR3 covers 13 residues. Losses at the gene ends were 7 bases for V and 6 bases for J; bases not matched to a gene: 5. The CDR3 loop reads CASKSTGGNEQFF. The CDR3 DNA reads TGTGCCAGCAAGTCTACAGGGGGCAATGAGCAGTTCTTC.

This clonotype was counted only a few times. The V call is TRBV7-9, the J call TRBJ2-3; the D call may be TRBD1 or TRBD2 (6 bases each). Germline CDR1 reads SEHNR; CDR2 reads FQNEAQ (reference sequence). The CDR3 covers 16 residues. The V and J ends lost 2 bases and 2 bases respectively, with 14 bases between them. CDR3 protein: CASSLTRGGPTDTQYF. CDR3 DNA sequence: TGTGCCAGCAGCTTAACTAGAGGGGGGCCCACAGATACGCAGTATTTT.